The rows below give T cell receptor beta chains drawn from one sample of a study of T cell changes during pregnancy in multiple sclerosis. Here immunoSEQ multiplex PCR was the method, and the copy in TCRdb shows in-frame clones only, minus some. Among tens of thousands of clones listed, 91% were seen once. This specimen was peripheral blood, taken after pregnancy. The receptors originated from a female donor in good health, enrolled as a control in a pregnancy study. Each CDR3 is given with its conserved first and last residue.

V gene: TRBV15
CDR3 protein: CATSRDGQGGNYGYTF

V gene: TRBV6-1
CDR3 protein: CASSGTGVPYGYTF

V gene: TRBV7-9
CDR3 protein: CASSYREGLAIYF

V gene: TRBV2
CDR3 protein: CASTAREGPNQPQHF

V gene: TRBV2
CDR3 protein: CASSVGTGRTGELFF

V gene: TRBV29-1
CDR3 protein: CSAGGVGTEAFF

V gene: TRBV28
CDR3 protein: CASRSSGLAQGEQFF

V gene: TRBV29-1
CDR3 protein: CSVGRQSGGELFF

V gene: TRBV5-6
CDR3 protein: CASSFSPEQPQHF

V gene: TRBV18
CDR3 protein: CASSPRTGDEKLFF

V gene: TRBV27
CDR3 protein: CASSLSDRGNYGYTF

V gene: TRBV15
CDR3 protein: CATGDRGRSPLHF

V gene: TRBV2
CDR3 protein: CAGRGQAYVLADGYTF